These T cell receptor beta chains were read from a single sample in a study of blood T cell repertoires in COVID-19. TCRdb's table, derived via immunoSEQ multiplex PCR, lists solely in-frame clones and lacks some. The table includes under 250,000 clones, around 84% detected once. Sample: peripheral blood. The source of these receptors is a woman aged 55-75 years who had recovered from COVID-19. The conserved cysteine and the conserved F or W are not part of the CDR3 here. Each record gives: clone size, V gene, J gene, CDR3 protein. The listing skips clone size in some rows; elsewhere it reads once, few, many or a size class.

abundance: -
v_gene: TRBV19
j_gene: TRBJ1-1
CDR3aa: ASSIRDRVAF

abundance: -
v_gene: TRBV7-9
j_gene: TRBJ1-1
CDR3aa: ASSPGTGRNTEAF

abundance: -
v_gene: TRBV10-3
j_gene: TRBJ1-2
CDR3aa: AISLTGARVGYT

abundance: -
v_gene: TRBV9
j_gene: TRBJ1-2
CDR3aa: ASSRAVGTSAPYGYT

abundance: once
v_gene: TRBV27
j_gene: TRBJ1-5
CDR3aa: ASASGGGQPQH

abundance: -
v_gene: TRBV6-5
j_gene: TRBJ2-7
CDR3aa: ASSPGTDPYEQY

abundance: -
v_gene: TRBV15
j_gene: TRBJ2-6
CDR3aa: AAKGSTVGRANVLT

abundance: few
v_gene: TRBV3-1/TRBV3-2
j_gene: TRBJ2-2
CDR3aa: ASSRGVSGGTGELF

abundance: -
v_gene: TRBV6-2/TRBV6-3
j_gene: TRBJ1-1
CDR3aa: ASSNPWAAAF

abundance: once
v_gene: TRBV30
j_gene: TRBJ1-1
CDR3aa: AWSTGGYTEAF

abundance: -
v_gene: TRBV2
j_gene: TRBJ1-1
CDR3aa: ASRRDSMNTEAF